This TCR beta chain derives from a study of cytomegalovirus exposure and HLA in healthy donors. The germline CDR1 and CDR2 sequences are SGDLS and YYNGEE. Trimming pared 4 bases from V and 5 bases from J, leaving 12 bases between. The CDR3 totals 14 residues. In this sample, this clone turned up once. Assay: immunoSEQ multiplex PCR; the TCRdb copy retains only in-frame clones and omits some. Among 55,000 to 75,000 clones listed, 95% were seen once. V and J are TRBV9 and TRBJ1-4, with TRBD1 as a possible D gene (6 bases). The sample comprised PBMCs. The clonotype originates from a young woman in good health and CMV-seropositive. The CDR3 nucleotides are TGTGCCAGCAGCCTGGGAACAGGGAATGAAAAACTGTTTTTT. Its protein product is CASSLGTGNEKLFF.